The 29 T cell receptor beta chains given below trace back to one sample, sequenced in a study of human T cells and chemical hapten exposure. Sample time point: patch test 1, 2 weeks after DPC sensitization. Treatment: therapeutic diphenylcyclopropenone sensitization with weekly scalp DPC. TCRdb analysed the RACE reads with MiXCR anew, one entry per CDR3 protein. The sample shows 84,000 or so distinct CDR3 sequences, roughly a tenth of them seen only once. Sequenced here: whole blood, sampled in connection with sensitization to the hapten diphenylcyclopropenone (DPC). All receptors come from a man aged 40-49 years with alopecia areata. Some clones in this sample may be carry-over from other donors' samples.

This clonotype was counted many times. CDR3: CASSLGFNQPQHF. Here the CDR3 DNA reads TGTGCCAGCAGCTTAGGGTTTAATCAGCCCCAGCATTTT. The rearrangement links TRBV13 to TRBJ1-5, with D hard to call. The CDR3 length is 13 residues. Trimming left V 0 bases short and J 4 bases short, with 4 bases between. Germline values: CDR1 PRHDT, CDR2 FYEKMQ (reference sequence). Using reference TRBV13 and TRBJ1-5 for the parts outside the CDR3, the full variable domain is AAGVIQSPRHLIKEKRETATLKCYPIPRHDTVYWYQQGPGQDPQFLISFYEKMQSDKGSIPDRFSAQQFSDYHSELNMSSLELGDSALYFCASSLGFNQPQHFGDGTRLSIL.

The J gene is TRBJ2-7, the V gene TRBV4-3, with TRBD2 as a possible D gene (5 bases). CDR1 and CDR2 (germline): LGHNA, YSLEER. V lost 2 bases and J 6 bases, leaving 17 bases between the germline ends. CDR3 length: 15 residues. CDR3 region: CASSQSTTASREQYF. CDR3 bases: TGCGCCAGCAGCCAATCGACTACCGCCTCACGCGAGCAGTACTTC.

This clonotype came up a few times. V and J are TRBV7-2 and TRBJ2-1, with a possible D match to TRBD1 (5 bases). The CDR3 consists of 13 residues. Trimming removed 3 bases at V and 7 bases at J, with 10 bases between. From germline, CDR1 is SGHTA and CDR2 FQGNSA. The CDR3 region has the DNA TGTGCCAGCAGCTTGCCAGGGCGGAATGAGCAGTTCTTC. Translation gives CASSLPGRNEQFF. Full variable domain (missing parts from reference TRBV7-2 and TRBJ2-1): GAGVSQSPSNKVTEKGKDVELRCDPISGHTALYWYRQSLGQGLEFLIYFQGNSAPDKSGLPSDRFSAERTGGSVSTLTIQRTQQEDSAVYLCASSLPGRNEQFFGPGTRLTVL.

This clonotype has more than one count but fewer than ten. The junction departs from germline at one end; a sequencing error may be responsible. The chain recombines TRBV10-3 with TRBJ2-1, with TRBD2 matching 7 bases. Germline V gene sequence: CDR1 ENHRY, CDR2 SYGVKD. This CDR3 region has 12 residues. CDR3 residues: CAISDTSEGTAF. CDR3 DNA sequence: TGTGCCATCAGTGATACTAGCGAAGGTACCGCCTTC.

The sample holds a few counts of this clonotype. The CDR3 nucleotides are TGTGCCAGCAGTTACGGGGGCGACGAGCAGTACTTC. This gives the protein CASSYGGDEQYF. The gene calls are TRBV5-6 and TRBJ2-7; D possibly matches TRBD1 or TRBD2 (6 bases each). V lost 5 bases to trimming and J lost 5 bases, with 11 bases between them. The CDR3 runs 12 residues. Germline lookup yields CDR1 SGHDT and CDR2 YYEEEE.

This chain links TRBV11-1 with TRBJ2-3; 8 bases agree with TRBD2. The CDR3 spans 15 residues. Germline V gene data show CDR1 as SGHAT and CDR2 as FQDESV (reference sequence). Germline trimming cut 2 bases from V and 2 bases from J; bases unmatched to any gene: 3. The CDR3, as DNA: TGTGCCAGCAGCTTATCAGGACTAGCCACAGATACGCAGTATTTT. This codes for CASSLSGLATDTQYF.

This clonotype was counted many times. V usage is TRBV6-5 and J usage is TRBJ2-1; 7 bases map to TRBD2. Germline V lookup: CDR1 MNHEY, CDR2 SVGAGI. Unmatched junction bases numbered 3, after V lost 7 bases and J lost 0 bases. CDR3 length equals 14 residues. The chain's CDR3 is CASMGGNSYNEQFF. The CDR3, as DNA: TGTGCCAGCATGGGGGGGAACTCCTACAATGAGCAGTTCTTC.

The CDR3 region is CSVEESFGGATDTQYF. The CDR3 DNA sequence: TGCAGCGTTGAAGAAAGTTTCGGCGGCGCCACAGATACGCAGTATTTT. The rearrangement uses TRBV29-1 and TRBJ2-3; D gene ambiguous. The germline V gene has CDR1 SQVTM and CDR2 ANQGSEA. The CDR3 covers 16 residues. The V end was cut by 0 bases, the J end by 2 bases, with 15 bases between.

The rearrangement links TRBV18 to TRBJ2-3, with 7 bases identical to TRBD1. The CDR3 length is 15 residues. Germline V lookup: CDR1 KGHSH, CDR2 LQKENI. Unmatched junction bases numbered 10, after V lost 6 bases and J lost 4 bases. The CDR3 loop reads CASSTDRAPPDTQYF. CDR3 DNA: TGTGCCAGCTCGACCGACAGGGCGCCCCCAGATACGCAGTATTTT.

In this sample, this clonotype turned up a few times. The gene calls are TRBV5-1 and TRBJ2-3; D may be TRBD1 or TRBD2 (5 bases each). Germline V gene data show CDR1 as SGHRS and CDR2 as YFSETQ. The CDR3 has 18 amino acids. Trimming pared 0 bases from V and 0 bases from J, leaving 17 bases between. The CDR3 DNA sequence: TGCGCCAGCAGCTTGGTAATTCGGGGCCGGACTAGCACAGATACGCAGTATTTT. This gives the protein CASSLVIRGRTSTDTQYF.

This chain uses TRBV7-8 with TRBJ2-7; TRBD2 agrees at 12 bases. Trimming removed 0 bases from V and 1 base from J; junction bases left unmatched: 1. The CDR3 contains 16 residues. In germline, CDR1 is SGHVS, CDR2 FQNEAQ. The CDR3 nucleotides are TGTGCCAGCAGCTTAGCGGGACTAGCGGGTTCCTACGAGCAGTACGTC. Encoded protein: CASSLAGLAGSYEQYV.

The chain recombines TRBV21-1 with TRBJ2-2; the table's D call, TRBD1, has no DNA check behind it. TRBV21-1 has pseudogene status. The CDR3 consists of 17 residues. In DNA, the CDR3 is TGTGCCAGCAGCAAAGAAGGAGCAGGGACCAACACCGGGGAGCTGTTTTTT. This codes for CASSKEGAGTNTGELFF.

The genes are TRBV30 and TRBJ1-4; possible D gene TRBD1, 5 bases. CDR3 length: 13 amino acids. Trimming shortened V by 6 bases and J by 7 bases, and 15 bases separated the two germline ends. Germline V gene data show CDR1 as GTSNPN and CDR2 as SVGIG (reference sequence). CDR3: CACDSPGSEKLFF. Here the CDR3 DNA reads TGTGCCTGCGACAGCCCTGGTAGTGAAAAACTGTTTTTT.

This clonotype came up many times. V usage is TRBV6-5 and J usage is TRBJ2-7; 12 bases fit TRBD1. CDR3 size: 13 residues. Germline trimming cut 5 bases from V and 7 bases from J; bases unmatched to any gene: 3. The germline CDR1 and CDR2 sequences are MNHEY and SVGAGI. The CDR3 coding sequence is TGTGCCAGCAGTAGGGACAGGGGGCGAGAGCAGTACGTC. Amino acids: CASSRDRGREQYV.

This clonotype was counted only a few times. The V gene is TRBV9, the J gene TRBJ2-3, with D tentatively TRBD1 or TRBD2 (5 bases each). The germline gives CDR1 SGDLS, CDR2 YYNGEE. V lost 4 bases to trimming and J lost 2 bases, with 14 bases between them. The CDR3 is made up of 15 amino acids. The CDR3 reads CASSFRPGPTDTQYF. In DNA form, the CDR3 reads TGTGCCAGCAGCTTTCGCCCGGGGCCCACAGATACGCAGTATTTT.

The CDR3 bases are TGCAGCGTTGAGAGGGACAGGGAAGGCGTTGTAGATACGCAGTATTTT. Translated, it gives CSVERDREGVVDTQYF. V and J are TRBV29-1 and TRBJ2-3, with TRBD1 matching 9 bases. Germline lookup yields CDR1 SQVTM and CDR2 ANQGSEA. V was clipped by 3 bases and J by 5 bases; unmatched bases: 12. The CDR3 extends over 16 amino acids.

This clonotype was seen at least ten times. The CDR3 here is CSARQRGNNEQFF. CDR3 sequence (DNA): TGCAGTGCTAGACAGCGGGGTAACAATGAGCAGTTCTTC. The genes are TRBV20-1 and TRBJ2-1, with TRBD2 matching over 7 bases. Germline values: CDR1 DFQATT, CDR2 SNEGSKA (reference sequence). V was pared by 2 bases and J by 5 bases, with 3 bases of the junction left unmatched. The CDR3 is 13 amino acids.

This clonotype was picked up a small number of times. V is TRBV12-3 or TRBV12-4 and J is TRBJ2-3; 7 bases are a match to TRBD1. The CDR3 runs 16 residues. The J segment lost 0 bases and the V segment lost 4 bases, leaving 7 bases of the junction unmatched. In DNA, the CDR3 is TGTGCCAGCAGTTCGACATGGACAGGTAGCACAGATACGCAGTATTTT. Amino acids: CASSSTWTGSTDTQYF.

V and J are TRBV30 and TRBJ2-1; tentatively, D is TRBD1 or TRBD2 (6 bases each). CDR3 length: 14 residues. The V gene lost 3 bases and the J gene lost 4 bases, with 13 bases spanning the gap. CDR1 is GTSNPN, CDR2 SVGIG, per germline (reference sequence). The CDR3 sequence: CAWRGGRGYNEQFF. The CDR3 DNA sequence: TGTGCCTGGAGGGGGGGCCGGGGGTACAATGAGCAGTTCTTC.

The chain employs TRBV9 and TRBJ2-1, with 13 positions matching TRBD2. Germline CDR1 and CDR2: SGDLS and YYNGEE. This CDR3 has 16 residues. The V and J ends lost 2 bases and 9 bases, in that order; junction bases with no gene match: 8. The DNA of the CDR3 is TGTGCCAGCAGCGTCCCGGGACTAGCGGGAAGGTTTGAGCAGTTCTTC. It specifies CASSVPGLAGRFEQFF.

This clonotype appeared a few times. The chain joins TRBV7-9 to TRBJ2-5, with 7 bases matching TRBD2. V lost 7 bases to trimming and J lost 3 bases; unmatched junction nucleotides: 5. The V gene's germline CDR1 is SEHNR and CDR2 FQNEAQ (reference sequence). This CDR3 spans 13 amino acids. CDR3 bases: TGTGCCAGCAAAAACCTAGCGGAAGAGACCCAGTACTTC. This translates into CASKNLAEETQYF.

V gene TRBV11-2 combines with J gene TRBJ2-7, with 8 nucleotides matching TRBD2. Losses at the gene ends were 2 bases for V and 7 bases for J; bases not matched to a gene: 13. The CDR3 is 16 residues long. Germline V gives CDR1 SGHAT, CDR2 FQNNGV. The CDR3 sequence is CASSLFSAGGVGEQYF. The CDR3 nucleotides read TGTGCCAGCAGCTTATTTTCTGCGGGAGGCGTAGGGGAGCAGTACTTC.

This clonotype was detected a few times. In DNA, the CDR3 is TGTGCCAGCAGCTCGCCCGGACGGGAAAATTCACCCCTCCACTTT. Its translation is CASSSPGRENSPLHF. The J gene is TRBJ1-6, the V gene TRBV7-9; D unclear. Looked up from germline, CDR1 is SEHNR and CDR2 is FQNEAQ (reference sequence). The V end lost 4 bases, the J end lost 7 bases, and 14 bases lay between the germline ends. The length of the CDR3 is 15 residues.

This clonotype was seen at least ten times. V usage is TRBV20-1 and J usage is TRBJ2-3; 10 bases agree with TRBD1. Germline loops: CDR1 DFQATT, CDR2 SNEGSKA (reference sequence). This CDR3 contains 16 residues. The V segment lost 5 bases and the J segment 1 base; nucleotides outside the gene matches: 9. The DNA for the CDR3 is TGCAGTGCTCCCCTAGTCGGGACAGGGGGCACAGATACGCAGTATTTT. Translation: CSAPLVGTGGTDTQYF.

Worth noting for this clonotype: A read error is possible here, since a much larger clone lies one base away. The V and J genes are TRBV7-9 and TRBJ1-2; D gene ambiguous. Trimming took off 5 bases at V and 4 bases at J, with 14 bases between the two ends. Germline CDR1 is SEHNR and CDR2 is FQNEAQ (reference sequence). This CDR3 has 14 residues. CDR3 region: CASSRTENCYGYTF. CDR3 DNA sequence: TGTGCCAGCAGCCGTACAGAAAATTGCTATGGCTACACCTTC.

This clonotype was seen ten or more times. The CDR3 sequence is CASSGLAASTDTQYF. In DNA form, the CDR3 reads TGTGCCAGCAGTGGGCTAGCGGCTAGCACAGATACGCAGTATTTT. This chain connects TRBV27 to TRBJ2-3, with 7 bases lining up with TRBD2. V gave up 5 bases and J gave up 0 bases; unmatched junction bases: 5. The CDR3 contains 15 residues. CDR1 and CDR2 from the germline V gene are MNHEY and SMNVEV (reference sequence).

The genes are TRBV5-1 and TRBJ2-3; no clear D gene. Germline V gene sequence: CDR1 SGHRS, CDR2 YFSETQ. With 0 bases removed from V and 2 bases from J, the gap between germline ends came to 7 bases. This CDR3 is 14 amino acids long. Here the CDR3 DNA reads TGCGCCAGCAGCTTGGTAGGGATCACAGATACGCAGTATTTT. Its translation: CASSLVGITDTQYF.

The V call is TRBV10-3, the J call TRBJ2-3, with 9 bases aligning to TRBD2. This CDR3 is 16 amino acids long. V lost 1 base and J lost 4; bases outside the gene matches: 6. The germline V gene has CDR1 ENHRY and CDR2 SYGVKD. CDR3 region: CAISEYGTSSSDTQYF. DNA of the CDR3: TGTGCCATCAGTGAGTACGGGACTAGCAGCTCAGATACGCAGTATTTT.

This clonotype turned up a few times. The chain is built from TRBV9 and TRBJ2-7, with 9 bases lining up with TRBD2. The germline V gene encodes CDR1 SGDLS and CDR2 YYNGEE. There are 15 residues in the CDR3. V gave up 1 base and J gave up 2 bases; unmatched junction bases: 4. In DNA, the CDR3 is TGTGCCAGCAGCGTATCCGCGGGGGGGACCTACGAGCAGTACTTC. This codes for CASSVSAGGTYEQYF.